This T cell receptor (beta chain) was identified during a study of blood T cell repertoires in COVID-19. The protocol was immunoSEQ multiplex PCR, while the TCRdb copy is restricted to in-frame clones and leaves out a portion. The sample lists 15,000 to 20,000 clones, 87% occurring once. The source material was peripheral blood. The TCR comes from a human donor with active COVID-19. The donor label of this sample is uncertain.

CDR3 DNA sequence: TGTGCCAGCAGGGGCAGGGGGCGGTCTGAAGCTTTCTTT. Translation gives CASRGRGRSEAFF. The rearrangement uses TRBV6-5 and TRBJ1-1; 8 bases line up with TRBD1. Unmatched junction bases numbered 6, after V lost 6 bases and J lost 6 bases. Per the germline V gene, CDR1 is MNHEY and CDR2 is SVGAGI. The CDR3 contains 13 residues.